The subject of this entry is one T cell receptor (beta chain). Different DNA sequences within this sample yield the same CDR3. V lost 4 bases and J 4 bases, leaving 11 bases between the germline ends. CDR3 length: 14 residues. CDR1 and CDR2 from the germline V gene are LGHDT and YNNKEL (reference sequence). These data come from a study of control samples from healthy donors and cancer patients. TCRdb keeps only in-frame clones here, not all; method: immunoSEQ multiplex PCR. The repertoire holds under 450,000 clones, 80% to 95% seen once, with around 6.4% in the top ten. V and J are TRBV3-1 (or the pseudogene TRBV3-2) and TRBJ1-5; D remains ambiguous. The sample taken for sequencing was PBMCs. The source of this sequence is a middle-aged man with head and neck cancer. The CDR3 here is CASSPSGGNQPQHF. Written as DNA, the CDR3 is TGTGCCAGCAGCCCTTCAGGAGGAAATCAGCCCCAGCATTTT.